What follows are 26 T cell receptor beta chains derived from one specimen sequenced in a study of blood T cell repertoires in COVID-19. Assay: immunoSEQ multiplex PCR; the TCRdb copy retains only in-frame clones and omits some. The data contain about 46,000 clones, approximately 90% of them singletons. The sequenced material came from PBMCs or T cells enriched from blood (not recorded which). These receptors originate from a woman aged 50 to 65 who had recovered from COVID-19.

This sequence joins TRBV28 and TRBJ2-1; D not resolved. The CDR3 is 15 amino acids. Germline V gene sequence: CDR1 MDHEN, CDR2 SYDVKM. V lost 7 bases, J lost 6 bases, and 19 bases lay in between. In DNA, the CDR3 is TGTGCCAGCACCACCCGACGGCGGCCCCGCAATGAGCAGTTCTTC. It encodes CASTTRRRPRNEQFF.

V and J are TRBV11-3 and TRBJ2-3; D not certain. This CDR3 spans 13 amino acids. Germline V gene lookup returns CDR1 SGHNT and CDR2 YENEEA. The V and J ends lost 0 bases and 5 bases respectively, with 6 bases between them. The CDR3 nucleotides are TGTGCCAGCAGCTTAGAGTTCCGAGATACGCAGTATTTT. Residues: CASSLEFRDTQYF.

The V and J genes are TRBV7-2 and TRBJ1-2; D is possibly TRBD1 (5 bases). V gave up 1 base and J gave up 6 bases, with 15 bases separating them. Germline values: CDR1 SGHTA, CDR2 FQGNSA. This CDR3 is built from 15 residues. For the CDR3, the DNA is TGTGCCAGCAGCTTAGGTCTTTTGCGGGGCAATGGCTACACCTTC. Translation gives CASSLGLLRGNGYTF.

The rearrangement joins TRBV5-4 to TRBJ1-2, with 8 bases aligning to TRBD1. Germline V gene sequence: CDR1 SGHNT, CDR2 YYREEE (reference sequence). V shed 5 bases and J 4 bases; nucleotides not matched to a gene: 10. CDR3 size: 15 residues. The CDR3 sequence is CASRTNARGPYGYTF. DNA of the CDR3: TGTGCCAGCAGGACGAATGCCAGGGGGCCCTATGGCTACACCTTC.

This rearrangement joins TRBV14 to TRBJ2-7, with 9 bases lining up with TRBD2. The V gene's germline CDR1 is SGHDN and CDR2 FVKESK. This CDR3 spans 18 amino acids. The V gene end was trimmed by 0 bases and the J gene end by 0 bases; junction bases not matched to a gene: 9. The chain's CDR3 is CASSQESPLAGLSYEQYF. CDR3 coding DNA: TGTGCCAGCAGCCAAGAGTCCCCACTAGCGGGCCTCTCCTACGAGCAGTACTTC.

The V call is TRBV6-5, the J call TRBJ1-6; TRBD1 might be the D (5 bases). CDR3 size: 12 residues. Trimming stripped 7 bases from V and 9 bases from J, with 10 bases between. Germline assignment: CDR1 MNHEY and CDR2 SVGAGI. CDR3 DNA: TGTGCCAGCACGGCAGGGTTTTCACCCCTCCACTTT. Translated, it gives CASTAGFSPLHF.

The chain joins TRBV18 to TRBJ2-2; 7 bases agree with TRBD2. Per the germline V gene, CDR1 is KGHSH and CDR2 is LQKENI. With V trimmed by 6 bases and J by 5 bases, 6 bases remained unmatched. This CDR3 spans 14 amino acids. For the CDR3, the DNA is TGTGCCAGCTCGGCGGGAGCGGGGACCGGGGAGCTGTTTTTT. Translated, it gives CASSAGAGTGELFF.

This chain's CDR3 is CSATSSYNSPLHF. CDR3 DNA: TGCAGCGCGACAAGCTCCTATAATTCACCCCTCCACTTT. The V gene is TRBV29-1, the J gene TRBJ1-6; unclear D gene. This CDR3 has 13 residues. CDR1 SQVTM and CDR2 ANQGSEA come from the germline V gene. Trimming cost V 7 bases and J 0 bases, with 7 bases left between them.

The chain carries TRBV9 and TRBJ2-3; tentatively, D is TRBD2 (7 bases). The germline CDR1 and CDR2 sequences are SGDLS and YYNGEE. The CDR3 is 15 residues long. Trimming pared 0 bases from V and 4 bases from J, leaving 12 bases between. CDR3: CASSVAGGIPDTQYF. The DNA for the CDR3 is TGTGCCAGCAGCGTAGCGGGGGGCATCCCAGATACGCAGTATTTT. Full variable domain (rest looked up from reference TRBV9 and TRBJ2-3): DSGVTQTPKHLITATGQRVTLRCSPRSGDLSVYWYQQSLDQGLQFLIQYYNGEERAKGNILERFSAQQFPDLHSELNLSSLELGDSALYFCASSVAGGIPDTQYFGPGTRLTVL.

The chain combines TRBV28 with TRBJ2-2; 7 bases are a match to TRBD1. After removal of 10 bases from V and 1 base from J, the junction contained 6 bases not matched to a gene. CDR3 length equals 14 residues. Germline lookup yields CDR1 MDHEN and CDR2 SYDVKM. CDR3 DNA sequence: TGTGCCACCCTGGACAGGAGGAACACCGGGGAGCTGTTTTTT. This gives the protein CATLDRRNTGELFF.

This chain uses TRBV4-3 with TRBJ2-1; a weak D match, TRBD2 (5 bases). The CDR3 spans 14 residues. Trimming stripped 5 bases from V and 0 bases from J, with 8 bases between. Germline V gives CDR1 LGHNA, CDR2 YSLEER. The DNA for the CDR3 is TGCGCCAGCAGCATCCGGGGCTCCTACAATGAGCAGTTCTTC. Translation gives CASSIRGSYNEQFF.

The V gene is TRBV6-5, the J gene TRBJ1-1; no firm D call. Germline-derived CDR1 and CDR2 are MNHEY and SVGAGI. With 2 bases removed from V and 7 bases from J, the gap between germline ends came to 5 bases. This CDR3 comprises 11 residues. The CDR3 loop reads CASSYRGEAFF. For the CDR3, the DNA is TGTGCCAGCAGTTACCGGGGTGAAGCTTTCTTT.

The chain recombines TRBV28 with TRBJ1-1; tentative D call: TRBD1 (5 bases). Germline CDR1 and CDR2: MDHEN and SYDVKM. There are 15 residues in the CDR3. V was clipped by 4 bases and J by 5 bases, with 17 bases between them. The CDR3 loop reads CASSSTGAGKTEAFF. The CDR3 DNA follows: TGTGCCAGCAGTTCCACTGGGGCAGGGAAAACTGAAGCTTTCTTT.

The chain is built from TRBV18 and TRBJ2-1; TRBD2 might be the D (6 bases). Germline V gene sequence: CDR1 KGHSH, CDR2 LQKENI. This CDR3 region has 16 residues. V lost 0 bases and J lost 3, with 12 bases in between. The CDR3 spells CASSPPGGPIYNEQFF. For the CDR3, the DNA is TGTGCCAGCTCACCACCGGGGGGACCTATCTACAATGAGCAGTTCTTC.

The V call is TRBV7-9, the J call TRBJ1-1, with D tentatively TRBD1 (6 bases). V lost 5 bases to trimming and J lost 1 base, with 14 bases between them. The germline gives CDR1 SEHNR, CDR2 FQNEAQ (reference sequence). The CDR3 loop spans 15 amino acids. The CDR3 here is CASSTAGTQNTEAFF. CDR3 nucleotides: TGTGCCAGCAGCACAGCCGGGACACAGAACACTGAAGCTTTCTTT.

The table lists this clone with a few counts. This chain connects TRBV7-3 to TRBJ1-6; D gene uncertain. Trimming removed 0 bases at V and 6 bases at J, with 6 bases between. This CDR3 region has 14 residues. Germline values: CDR1 SGHTA, CDR2 FQGTGA. As DNA, the CDR3 is TGTGCCAGCAGCTTAACAGGGAGTAATTCACCCCTCCACTTT. This codes for CASSLTGSNSPLHF.

J is TRBJ2-3 and V is TRBV5-4; 12 nucleotides agree with TRBD2. The germline gives CDR1 SGHNT, CDR2 YYREEE (reference sequence). Germline trimming cut 4 bases from V and 2 bases from J; bases unmatched to any gene: 5. The CDR3 is 16 amino acids. CDR3 residues: CASSRTSGAPTDTQYF. CDR3 coding DNA: TGTGCCAGCAGCAGGACTAGCGGGGCCCCCACAGATACGCAGTATTTT. Full variable domain (remainder filled in from reference TRBV5-4 and TRBJ2-3): ETGVTQSPTHLIKTRGQQVTLRCSSQSGHNTVSWYQQALGQGPQFIFQYYREEENGRGNFPPRFSGLQFPNYSSELNVNALELDDSALYLCASSRTSGAPTDTQYFGPGTRLTVL.

The rearrangement joins TRBV7-2 to TRBJ1-1; D is unresolved. The germline V gene encodes CDR1 SGHTA and CDR2 FQGNSA. The ends were cut back, 5 bases at V and 4 bases at J, with 14 bases in the middle. The CDR3 extends over 14 amino acids. CDR3 residues: CASSPRRGGTEAFF. The CDR3 DNA follows: TGTGCCAGCAGCCCGCGGCGGGGTGGCACTGAAGCTTTCTTT.

This clone was seen a handful of times. The genes are TRBV5-1 and TRBJ1-2; D possibly corresponds to TRBD1 (6 bases). This CDR3 is built from 14 residues. CDR1 is SGHRS and CDR2 is YFSETQ in the germline V gene. Trimming left V 2 bases short and J 1 base short, with 9 bases between. The CDR3 bases are TGCGCCAGCAGCTTCCGGGACATTAACTATGGCTACACCTTC. Translation: CASSFRDINYGYTF.

The CDR3 DNA sequence: TGTGCCAGCAGCCTAACCGACAGGAACGTCAATCAGCCCCAGCATTTT. This translates into CASSLTDRNVNQPQHF. The J gene is TRBJ1-5, the V gene TRBV4-2, with D perhaps matching TRBD1 (6 bases). Trimming cost V 4 bases and J 3 bases, with 16 bases left between them. In germline, CDR1 is LGHNA, CDR2 YNFKEQ. There are 16 residues in the CDR3.

This clone has a single count. The rearrangement joins TRBV19 to TRBJ2-3; TRBD2 aligns across 10 bases. This CDR3 is 15 amino acids long. The germline gives CDR1 LNHDA, CDR2 SQIVND (reference sequence). V shed 4 bases, J shed 6 bases, and the junction held 7 bases outside the gene matches. The CDR3 nucleotides read TGTGCCAGTAGTACAACCGGGACTAGCGCCGATACGCAGTATTTT. Translating gives CASSTTGTSADTQYF.

The chain has TRBV11-2 and TRBJ1-4; D unclear. Looked up from germline, CDR1 is SGHAT and CDR2 is FQNNGV. The CDR3 extends over 15 amino acids. The V end lost 5 bases, the J end lost 7 bases, and 17 bases lay between the germline ends. The CDR3 protein is CASSPLGGGVEKLFF. The CDR3 region has the DNA TGTGCCAGCAGCCCACTCGGTGGAGGAGTTGAAAAACTGTTTTTT.

The V gene is TRBV18, the J gene TRBJ2-3, with D possibly TRBD1 on 5 matching bases. In germline, CDR1 is KGHSH, CDR2 LQKENI. This CDR3 is 14 amino acids long. V shed 3 bases and J shed 4 bases, with 11 bases lying between them. CDR3 in amino acids: CASSPFKGSDTQYF. For the CDR3, the DNA is TGTGCCAGCTCACCGTTTAAGGGGTCAGATACGCAGTATTTT.

The chain is built from TRBV14 and TRBJ2-3; a possible D gene is TRBD2 (5 bases). The CDR3 sequence is 14 residues long. Germline assignment: CDR1 SGHDN and CDR2 FVKESK. V was cut by 0 bases and J by 6 bases, with 10 bases left in between. CDR3 bases: TGTGCCAGCAGCCAAGAGATCTCGGGGGATACGCAGTATTTT. Amino acids: CASSQEISGDTQYF. The whole variable domain, filled in from reference TRBV14 and TRBJ2-3, reads EAGVTQFPSHSVIEKGQTVTLRCDPISGHDNLYWYRRVMGKEIKFLLHFVKESKQDESGMPNNRFLAERTGGTYSTLKVQPAELEDSGVYFCASSQEISGDTQYFGPGTRLTVL.

The chain is built from TRBV7-9 and TRBJ2-3, with TRBD1 matching 8 bases. This CDR3 is built from 15 residues. The germline V gene has CDR1 SEHNR and CDR2 FQNEAQ (reference sequence). Losses at the gene ends were 5 bases for V and 3 bases for J; bases not matched to a gene: 7. In nucleotides, the CDR3 is TGTGCCAGCAGCCCGGACAGGGTATGGACAGATACGCAGTATTTT. This codes for CASSPDRVWTDTQYF.

This chain connects TRBV5-4 to TRBJ2-3, with TRBD1 matching over 8 bases. Germline CDR1 is SGHNT and CDR2 is YYREEE (reference sequence). This CDR3 contains 15 residues. V was clipped by 4 bases and J by 4 bases; unmatched bases: 8. Here the CDR3 DNA reads TGTGCCAGCAGCCCCACAGGGGGAATGTCAGATACGCAGTATTTT. Translation: CASSPTGGMSDTQYF.